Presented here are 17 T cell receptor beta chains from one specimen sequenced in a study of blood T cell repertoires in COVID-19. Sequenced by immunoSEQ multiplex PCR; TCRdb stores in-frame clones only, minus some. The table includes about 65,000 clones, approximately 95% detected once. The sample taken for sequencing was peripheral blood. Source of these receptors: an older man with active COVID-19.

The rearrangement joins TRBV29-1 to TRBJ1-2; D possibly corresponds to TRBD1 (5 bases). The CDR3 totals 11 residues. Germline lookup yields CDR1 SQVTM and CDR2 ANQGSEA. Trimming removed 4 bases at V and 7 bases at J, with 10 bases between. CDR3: CSVVGGGGYTF. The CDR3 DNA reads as TGCAGCGTTGTCGGGGGTGGTGGCTACACCTTC.

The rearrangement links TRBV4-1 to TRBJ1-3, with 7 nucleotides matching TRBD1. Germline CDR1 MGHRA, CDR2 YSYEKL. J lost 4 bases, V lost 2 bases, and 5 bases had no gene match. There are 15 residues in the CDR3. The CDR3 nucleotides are TGCGCCAGCAGCCAACCCCGGGACAGAGGAAACACCATATATTTT. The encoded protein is CASSQPRDRGNTIYF.

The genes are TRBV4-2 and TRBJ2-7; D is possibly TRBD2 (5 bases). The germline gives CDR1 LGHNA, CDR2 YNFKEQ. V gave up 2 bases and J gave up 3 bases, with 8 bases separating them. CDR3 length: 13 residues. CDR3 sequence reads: CASSQRTGYEQYV. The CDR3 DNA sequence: TGTGCCAGCAGCCAACGGACTGGCTACGAGCAGTACGTC.

The DNA for the CDR3 is TGTGCCAGTAGTATGGTCGGAGATACGCAGTATTTT. This translates into CASSMVGDTQYF. The J gene is TRBJ2-3, the V gene TRBV19, with D unclear. V lost 3 bases, J lost 5 bases, and 6 bases lay in between. CDR1 is LNHDA, CDR2 SQIVND, per germline (reference sequence). The CDR3 has 12 residues.

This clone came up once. The CDR3 DNA reads TGTGCCAGCAGCAGGTTAGATACGCAGTATTTT. It codes for CASSRLDTQYF. V usage is TRBV2 and J usage is TRBJ2-3; no clear D gene. This CDR3 comprises 11 residues. CDR1 is SNHLY, CDR2 FYNNEI, per germline. The ends were cut back, 6 bases at V and 5 bases at J, with 6 bases in the middle.

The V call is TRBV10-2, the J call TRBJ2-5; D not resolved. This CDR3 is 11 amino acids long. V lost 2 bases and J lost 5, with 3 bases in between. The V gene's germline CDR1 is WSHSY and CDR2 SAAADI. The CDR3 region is CASSERETQYF. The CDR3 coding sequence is TGCGCCAGCAGTGAGCGGGAGACCCAGTACTTC.

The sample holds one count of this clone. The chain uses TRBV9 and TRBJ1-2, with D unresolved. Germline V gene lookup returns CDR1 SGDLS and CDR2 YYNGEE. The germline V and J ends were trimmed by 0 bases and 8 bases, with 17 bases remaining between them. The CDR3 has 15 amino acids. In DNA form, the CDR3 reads TGTGCCAGCAGCGTAGGCCCAGTTCCCGGGTGGGGCTACACCTTC. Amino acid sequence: CASSVGPVPGWGYTF.

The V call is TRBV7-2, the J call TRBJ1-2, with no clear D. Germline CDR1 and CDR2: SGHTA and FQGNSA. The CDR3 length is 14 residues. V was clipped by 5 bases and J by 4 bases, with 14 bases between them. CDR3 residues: CASSPREISYGYTF. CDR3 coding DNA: TGTGCCAGCAGCCCCCGGGAAATCAGCTATGGCTACACCTTC.

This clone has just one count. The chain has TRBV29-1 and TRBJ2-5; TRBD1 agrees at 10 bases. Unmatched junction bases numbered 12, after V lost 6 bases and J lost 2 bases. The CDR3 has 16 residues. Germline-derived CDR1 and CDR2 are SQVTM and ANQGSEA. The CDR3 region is CSVTKHDRGRQETQYF. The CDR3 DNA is TGCAGCGTAACCAAACACGACAGGGGGCGTCAAGAGACCCAGTACTTC.

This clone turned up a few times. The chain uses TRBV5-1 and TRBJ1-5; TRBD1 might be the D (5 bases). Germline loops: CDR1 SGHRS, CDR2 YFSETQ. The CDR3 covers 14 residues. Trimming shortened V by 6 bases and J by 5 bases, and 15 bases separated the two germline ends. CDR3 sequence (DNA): TGCGCCAGCATCATTGGCAGGGAGGATCAGCCCCAGCATTTT. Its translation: CASIIGREDQPQHF.

This CDR3 reads CASDPTGLKQPQHF. The CDR3 bases are TGTGCCAGCGATCCGACAGGGCTAAAACAGCCCCAGCATTTT. The chain employs TRBV19 and TRBJ1-5; TRBD1 aligns across 7 bases. Germline V lookup: CDR1 LNHDA, CDR2 SQIVND (reference sequence). Trimming took 9 bases from V and 7 from J; bases not matched to a gene: 12. The CDR3 has 14 residues.

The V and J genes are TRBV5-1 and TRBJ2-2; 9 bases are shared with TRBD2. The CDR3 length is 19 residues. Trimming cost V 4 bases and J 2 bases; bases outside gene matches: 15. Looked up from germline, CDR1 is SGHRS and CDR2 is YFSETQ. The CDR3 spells CASSRGVASGAGNTGELFF. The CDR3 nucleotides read TGCGCCAGCAGCCGCGGGGTGGCTAGCGGGGCCGGTAACACCGGGGAGCTGTTTTTT.

The CDR3 is CASSSGTGGLGYGYTF. DNA of the CDR3: TGCGCCAGCAGCTCCGGGACAGGGGGCTTGGGATATGGCTACACCTTC. This rearrangement joins TRBV5-1 to TRBJ1-2; 12 bases align to TRBD1. V shed 3 bases, J shed 5 bases, and the junction held 8 bases outside the gene matches. The germline V gene encodes CDR1 SGHRS and CDR2 YFSETQ. This CDR3 contains 16 residues.

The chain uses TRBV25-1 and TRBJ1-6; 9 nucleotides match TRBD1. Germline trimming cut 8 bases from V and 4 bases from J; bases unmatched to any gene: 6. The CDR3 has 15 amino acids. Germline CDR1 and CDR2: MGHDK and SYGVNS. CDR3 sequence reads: CASGDRGFYNSPLHF. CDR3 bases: TGTGCCAGCGGAGACAGGGGGTTTTATAATTCACCCCTCCACTTT. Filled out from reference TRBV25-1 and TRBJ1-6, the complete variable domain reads EADIYQTPRYLVIGTGKKITLECSQTMGHDKMYWYQQDPGMELHLIHYSYGVNSTEKGDLSSESTVSRIRTEHFPLTLESARPSHTSQYLCASGDRGFYNSPLHFGNGTRLTVT.

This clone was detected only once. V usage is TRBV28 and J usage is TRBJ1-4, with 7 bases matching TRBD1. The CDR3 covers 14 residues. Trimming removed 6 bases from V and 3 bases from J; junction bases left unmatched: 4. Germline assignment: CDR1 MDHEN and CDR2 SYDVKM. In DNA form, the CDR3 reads TGTGCCAGCAGCCCAGGGGGGCCTAATGAAAAACTGTTTTTT. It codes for CASSPGGPNEKLFF.

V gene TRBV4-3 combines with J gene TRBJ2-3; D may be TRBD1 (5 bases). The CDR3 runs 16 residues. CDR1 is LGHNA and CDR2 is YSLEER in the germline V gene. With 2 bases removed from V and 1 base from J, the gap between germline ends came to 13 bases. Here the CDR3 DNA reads TGCGCCAGCAGCCAAATCCAGGGCGTCCGCACAGATACGCAGTATTTT. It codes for CASSQIQGVRTDTQYF.

Written as DNA, the CDR3 is TGTGCCAGCAGCCACTTAGAGAGAGGAGAGACCCAGTACTTC. This codes for CASSHLERGETQYF. The J gene is TRBJ2-5, the V gene TRBV3-1 (or the pseudogene TRBV3-2), with unresolved D. CDR3 size: 14 residues. With 3 bases removed from V and 4 bases from J, the gap between germline ends came to 12 bases. Germline CDR1 reads LGHDT; CDR2 reads YNNKEL (reference sequence).